Below, 11 T cell receptor beta chains from the same sample are listed, as sequenced in a study of beta chain features in type 1 diabetes. Expressed TCRB transcripts were sequenced because the isolated RNA had all been reverse transcribed beforehand. The repertoire was sequenced with immunoSEQ multiplex PCR; TCRdb's copy has only in-frame clones and lacks some. The sample holds roughly 350,000 clones, roughly 9.8% seen once. General observations from the study: People with Type 1 diabetes carried modestly yet significantly shorter TCRB CDR3s in all four CD4+ subsets.

No antigen has been assigned to these receptors. The sequenced sample consisted of central memory CD4+ T cells from blood. The receptors come from a man aged 25 to 45 with type 1 diabetes.

This clone was seen ten or more times. The V call is TRBV27, the J call TRBJ2-7; TRBD2 matches 7 bases. The CDR3 is made up of 12 amino acids. CDR1 and CDR2 from the germline V gene are MNHEY and SMNVEV (reference sequence). V gave up 5 bases and J gave up 9 bases; unmatched junction bases: 7. The CDR3 spells CASSDGPGGQYF. For the CDR3, the DNA is TGTGCCAGCAGTGATGGACCGGGAGGGCAGTACTTC.

This clone has just a few counts. The V and J genes are TRBV2 and TRBJ2-2; no clear D gene. V was pared by 7 bases and J by 2 bases, with 11 bases between. The CDR3 runs 14 residues. Germline V gene data show CDR1 as SNHLY and CDR2 as FYNNEI. The CDR3 DNA reads TGTGCCAGCAAGGGCGGATTAAACACCGGGGAGCTGTTTTTT. Protein sequence: CASKGGLNTGELFF. Full variable domain (rest looked up from reference TRBV2 and TRBJ2-2): EPEVTQTPSHQVTQMGQEVILRCVPISNHLYFYWYRQILGQKVEFLVSFYNNEISEKSEIFDDQFSVERPDGSNFTLKIRSTKLEDSAMYFCASKGGLNTGELFFGEGSRLTVL.

This clone has just a few counts. V gene TRBV18 combines with J gene TRBJ1-2, with TRBD1 identical over 10 bases. The CDR3 runs 17 residues. Trimming cost V 3 bases and J 0 bases; bases outside gene matches: 7. Per germline, CDR1 KGHSH and CDR2 LQKENI. The CDR3 DNA reads as TGTGCCAGCTCACCGGGACAGGGGTTGGGAGCTAACTATGGCTACACCTTC. This translates into CASSPGQGLGANYGYTF. Complete variable domain (other parts from reference TRBV18 and TRBJ1-2): NAGVMQNPRHLVRRRGQEARLRCSPMKGHSHVYWYRQLPEEGLKFMVYLQKENIIDESGMPKERFSAEFPKEGPSILRIQQVVRGDSAAYFCASSPGQGLGANYGYTFGSGTRLTVV.

This clone was counted once. The same CDR3 can be traced to other DNA sequences in this sample. The J gene is TRBJ2-7, the V gene TRBV5-4, with a weak D call TRBD1 (6 bases). Trimming removed 4 bases at V and 7 bases at J, with 9 bases between. Per the germline V gene, CDR1 is SGHNT and CDR2 is YYREEE (reference sequence). The CDR3 totals 11 residues. CDR3 region: CASSLRGEQYF. The CDR3 DNA follows: TGTGCCAGCAGCCTCAGGGGTGAGCAGTACTTC.

This clone appeared a few times. This chain joins TRBV9 and TRBJ2-5; 8 bases line up with TRBD2. V shed 4 bases, J shed 5 bases, and the junction held 13 bases outside the gene matches. This CDR3 contains 16 residues. CDR1 SGDLS and CDR2 YYNGEE come from the germline V gene. The CDR3 DNA follows: TGTGCCAGCAGCCCCAGTGGGAGCGGGAGAGGTGAGACCCAGTACTTC. Its translation is CASSPSGSGRGETQYF.

With respect to this clone: A far larger clone is just one base off, so this is likely a read error. This chain connects TRBV7-3 to TRBJ2-4, with D possibly matching TRBD1 (6 bases). CDR3 length equals 14 residues. Per germline, CDR1 SGHTA and CDR2 FQGTGA. CDR3 in amino acids: CATSLAGVGDIQYF. CDR3 nucleotide sequence: TGTGCCACCAGCTTAGCAGGGGTAGGGGACATTCAGTACTTC.

This clone was detected a few times. The V gene is TRBV7-6, the J gene TRBJ2-7; D possibly corresponds to TRBD2 (5 bases). Trimming took 5 bases from V and 2 from J, leaving 16 bases between them. Germline CDR1 is SGHVS and CDR2 is FNYEAQ. This CDR3 spans 15 amino acids. This CDR3 is CASSLSAGATYEQYF. CDR3 in DNA: TGTGCCAGCAGCCTTTCGGCGGGCGCAACCTACGAGCAGTACTTC.

This clone was detected only a few times. The rearrangement links TRBV7-8 to TRBJ1-5; D perhaps matches TRBD1 (6 bases). V lost 3 bases to trimming and J lost 11 bases, with 23 bases between them. The V gene's germline CDR1 is SGHVS and CDR2 FQNEAQ. This CDR3 has 16 amino acids. Here the CDR3 DNA reads TGTGCCAGCAGCTTTAACCCCGAGACGGCGGAGGGGGCCCAGCATTTT. As protein: CASSFNPETAEGAQHF.

The genes are TRBV5-1 and TRBJ2-5; D remains unclear. This CDR3 contains 14 residues. CDR1 and CDR2 (germline): SGHRS, YFSETQ. Trimming shortened V by 0 bases and J by 0 bases, and 6 bases separated the two germline ends. CDR3 coding DNA: TGCGCCAGCAGCTTGGTTGGCAACCAAGAGACCCAGTACTTC. It is translated as CASSLVGNQETQYF. The whole variable domain, filled in from reference TRBV5-1 and TRBJ2-5, reads KAGVTQTPRYLIKTRGQQVTLSCSPISGHRSVSWYQQTPGQGLQFLFEYFSETQRNKGNFPGRFSGRQFSNSRSEMNVSTLELGDSALYLCASSLVGNQETQYFGPGTRLLVL.

This clone was seen a handful of times. V gene TRBV4-1 combines with J gene TRBJ2-5; the match to TRBD2 covers 15 bases. V was pared by 3 bases and J by 4 bases, with 12 bases of the junction left unmatched. The CDR3 has 19 residues. Germline V CDR1 and CDR2: MGHRA, YSYEKL. CDR3: CASSQDPGLAGGGGETQYF. Here the CDR3 DNA reads TGCGCCAGCAGCCAGGATCCGGGACTAGCGGGAGGAGGGGGAGAGACCCAGTACTTC.

This clone occurred many times. Other DNA sequences in this specimen translate into the identical CDR3. V and J are TRBV5-1 and TRBJ2-2; perhaps TRBD2 as D (6 bases). V was clipped by 4 bases and J by 5 bases, with 9 bases between them. Germline CDR1 and CDR2: SGHRS and YFSETQ. The CDR3 covers 13 residues. CDR3 residues: CASSPGDTGELFF. The CDR3 DNA is TGCGCCAGCAGCCCGGGGGATACCGGGGAGCTGTTTTTT.